This note documents a single TCR beta chain sequence. A much larger clone differs from this one at a single base, so this may be a read error. TCRdb reanalysed the multiplex PCR reads using MiXCR and keeps one entry per CDR3 protein. The repertoire consists of approximately 210,000 distinct CDR3 sequences, with 32% occurring once and the leading ten covering 1.1% to 1.5%. These data are taken from a study of breast tumors, draining lymph nodes, adjacent tissues. Axillary draining lymph nodes of breast cancer patients supplied the node samples. The CDR3 contains 12 residues. Trimming removed 5 bases from V and 5 bases from J, with 7 bases in between. The germline V gene has CDR1 MNHEY and CDR2 SVGEGT.

The chain employs TRBV6-2 or TRBV6-3 and TRBJ2-1, with D unclear. The receptor was isolated from a female donor with breast cancer. Some clones in this sample may be carry-over from other donors' samples. The sequenced sample consisted of axillary lymph node tissue. The CDR3 region has the DNA TGTGCCAGCAGTCACAGCAACAATGAGCAGTTCTTC. Amino acids: CASSHSNNEQFF.